This TCR beta chain derives from a study of T cell changes during pregnancy in multiple sclerosis. Clones were read by immunoSEQ multiplex PCR, and TCRdb kept only the in-frame ones, dropping some. The table shows 55,000 to 85,000 clones, with around 94% occurring only once. This CDR3 is 13 amino acids long. The V and J ends lost 5 bases and 12 bases, in that order; junction bases with no gene match: 10. Germline CDR1 and CDR2: SGHTA and FQGNSA. V and J are TRBV7-2 and TRBJ2-1; 7 bases match TRBD2. The TCR sequence derives from a female donor with multiple sclerosis, enrolled in a pregnancy study. This sample comprised peripheral blood, obtained in the third trimester of pregnancy. The CDR3 coding sequence is TGTGCCAGCAGCACCTCTAGCGGTTCGAGGCAGTTCTTC. It codes for CASSTSSGSRQFF.